Listed here are 32 T cell receptor beta chains from one sample, sequenced in a study of blood T cell repertoires in COVID-19. Here immunoSEQ multiplex PCR was the method, and the copy in TCRdb shows in-frame clones only, minus some. The sample holds about 140,000 clones, 75% to 90% seen once. The source material was peripheral blood. The receptors were sampled from a man between 60 and 70 years old with active or convalescent COVID-19.

The J gene is TRBJ2-5, the V gene TRBV27; maybe TRBD2 (7 bases). CDR3 length: 15 amino acids. V was clipped by 7 bases and J by 4 bases, with 19 bases between them. CDR1 is MNHEY and CDR2 is SMNVEV in the germline V gene (reference sequence). CDR3 in DNA: TGTGCCAGCAACCCGAGGGGGAGGGCTCCAGAGACCCAGTACTTC. Translation gives CASNPRGRAPETQYF.

This chain uses TRBV9 with TRBJ1-4, with 9 bases identical to TRBD1. Germline V lookup: CDR1 SGDLS, CDR2 YYNGEE. This CDR3 region has 15 residues. Trimming at V came to 0 bases and at J to 7 bases, leaving 4 bases not matched to a gene. CDR3 bases: TGTGCCAGCAGCGTAGATGGGACAGGGACTGAAAAACTGTTTTTT. This gives the protein CASSVDGTGTEKLFF. Drawing the rest from reference TRBV9 and TRBJ1-4, the complete variable domain is DSGVTQTPKHLITATGQRVTLRCSPRSGDLSVYWYQQSLDQGLQFLIQYYNGEERAKGNILERFSAQQFPDLHSELNLSSLELGDSALYFCASSVDGTGTEKLFFGSGTQLSVL.

The chain links TRBV19 to TRBJ2-1; D is uncertain. Germline-derived CDR1 and CDR2 are LNHDA and SQIVND (reference sequence). CDR3 size: 15 residues. Trimming took 7 bases from V and 6 from J, leaving 19 bases between them. The CDR3 region has the DNA TGTGCCAGTACCGAAGGCGGTGGTTCGGGCAATGAGCAGTTCTTC. Its protein product is CASTEGGGSGNEQFF. The full variable domain, with the rest looked up from reference TRBV19 and TRBJ2-1, is DGGITQSPKYLFRKEGQNVTLSCEQNLNHDAMYWYRQDPGQGLRLIYYSQIVNDFQKGDIAEGYSVSREKKESFPLTVTSAQKNPTAFYLCASTEGGGSGNEQFFGPGTRLTVL.

This chain joins TRBV28 and TRBJ1-6; no firm D call. This CDR3 contains 14 residues. The germline V gene encodes CDR1 MDHEN and CDR2 SYDVKM. Trimming removed 7 bases at V and 9 bases at J, with 16 bases between. CDR3 region: CASTLRGRTSPLHF. The CDR3 DNA follows: TGTGCCAGCACCTTGAGAGGGAGGACTTCACCCCTCCACTTT.

This chain links TRBV6-5 with TRBJ2-3, with D tentatively TRBD2 (6 bases). V lost 0 bases, J lost 8 bases, and 15 bases lay in between. Germline CDR1 reads MNHEY; CDR2 reads SVGAGI. The CDR3 runs to 15 residues. CDR3: CASSYSGGNVITQYF. In nucleotides, the CDR3 is TGTGCCAGCAGTTACTCGGGGGGAAACGTAATTACGCAGTATTTT.

This clone was picked up one time. The CDR3 protein is CASSLVGDSNEKLFF. CDR3 DNA sequence: TGCGCCAGCAGCTTGGTAGGGGACAGCAATGAAAAACTGTTTTTT. The V and J genes are TRBV5-1 and TRBJ1-4, with TRBD1 identical over 7 bases. The CDR3 is made up of 15 amino acids. Germline V gene data show CDR1 as SGHRS and CDR2 as YFSETQ. With V trimmed by 0 bases and J by 5 bases, 4 bases remained unmatched.

This clone is a singleton in its sample. V and J are TRBV30 and TRBJ2-1; the D is unclear. CDR1 is GTSNPN, CDR2 SVGIG, per germline (reference sequence). The CDR3 loop spans 11 amino acids. Trimming cost V 7 bases and J 4 bases, with 8 bases left between them. The DNA for the CDR3 is TGTGCCTTTCATCAGTACAATGAGCAGTTCTTC. Protein product: CAFHQYNEQFF.

The V and J genes are TRBV30 and TRBJ2-7, with TRBD1 identical over 7 bases. With 4 bases clipped from V and 2 bases from J, the junction kept 5 bases outside the gene matches. The germline gives CDR1 GTSNPN, CDR2 SVGIG (reference sequence). The CDR3 has 13 amino acids. This CDR3 reads CAWTPGTAYEQYF. The CDR3 bases are TGTGCCTGGACCCCCGGGACAGCCTACGAGCAGTACTTC.

With respect to this clone: No DNA is shown, since the ends of the CDR3 on it are uncertain; the CDR3 is the one TCRdb lists. This chain links TRBV27 with TRBJ2-7; TRBD2 reflects the table's D call only, with no check against the DNA. Looked up from germline, CDR1 is MNHEY and CDR2 is SMNVEV (reference sequence). Both ends counted, the CDR3 spans 13 residues. The CDR3 reads CASSSSTGNEQYF.

This rearrangement joins TRBV19 to TRBJ1-1; D gene unclear. Trimming removed 3 bases at V and 4 bases at J, with 15 bases between. Germline V gives CDR1 LNHDA, CDR2 SQIVND (reference sequence). The CDR3 has 15 amino acids. CDR3 DNA: TGTGCCAGTAGTATGGGAAGTCATAGCGGCACTGAAGCTTTCTTT. It yields the protein CASSMGSHSGTEAFF.

This chain links TRBV5-6 with TRBJ2-1; no clear D gene. The V and J ends lost 1 base and 2 bases respectively, with 16 bases between them. In germline, CDR1 is SGHDT, CDR2 YYEEEE. The CDR3 consists of 17 residues. CDR3 residues: CASSLSLGGFPYNEQFF. The CDR3, as DNA: TGTGCCAGCAGCTTGTCCCTAGGCGGCTTCCCCTACAATGAGCAGTTCTTC.

The sample holds one count of this clone. The gene calls are TRBV11-2 and TRBJ1-1, with 7 bases matching TRBD1. The germline gives CDR1 SGHAT, CDR2 FQNNGV. CDR3 size: 15 residues. After removal of 8 bases from V and 3 bases from J, the junction contained 12 bases not matched to a gene. The CDR3, as DNA: TGTGCCAGCTTACCTTTAGGAGGGGGCTACACTGAAGCTTTCTTT. Amino acids: CASLPLGGGYTEAFF.

This chain links TRBV4-1 with TRBJ1-2; D is perhaps TRBD1 (5 bases). Germline lookup yields CDR1 MGHRA and CDR2 YSYEKL. The CDR3 covers 12 residues. V was pared by 2 bases and J by 4 bases, with 5 bases between. CDR3 sequence reads: CASSQQGYGYTF. CDR3 in DNA: TGCGCCAGCAGCCAACAGGGCTATGGCTACACCTTC.

The gene calls are TRBV2 and TRBJ2-1, with 7 bases that match TRBD2. J was trimmed by 12 bases and V by 2 bases; bases with no gene match: 13. The CDR3 runs 15 residues. Looked up from germline, CDR1 is SNHLY and CDR2 is FYNNEI. The CDR3 bases are TGTGCCAGCAGTGAACTGCGGGAGAGATCGAACGGGCAGTTCTTC. Translating gives CASSELRERSNGQFF.

This clone was picked up a small number of times. The chain uses TRBV6-5 and TRBJ1-6, with D possibly matching TRBD1 (5 bases). Germline loops: CDR1 MNHEY, CDR2 SVGAGI. This CDR3 spans 13 amino acids. V was cut by 7 bases and J by 10 bases, with 14 bases left in between. In nucleotides, the CDR3 is TGTGCCAGCATCCCGGGGGGAGGATCACCCCTCCACTTT. It translates to CASIPGGGSPLHF.

V and J are TRBV5-5 and TRBJ2-7; 8 nucleotides agree with TRBD1. CDR1 and CDR2 (germline): SGHKS, YYEKEE (reference sequence). CDR3 length equals 14 residues. Trimming removed 6 bases from V and 1 base from J; junction bases left unmatched: 6. CDR3 nucleotides: TGTGCCAGCATCGTAGGACAGGGATCCTACGAGCAGTACTTC. Protein sequence: CASIVGQGSYEQYF. The full variable domain, completed using reference TRBV5-5 and TRBJ2-7, is DAGVTQSPTHLIKTRGQQVTLRCSPISGHKSVSWYQQVLGQGPQFIFQYYEKEERGRGNFPDRFSARQFPNYSSELNVNALLLGDSALYLCASIVGQGSYEQYFGPGTRLTVT.

This rearrangement joins TRBV6-2 or TRBV6-3 to TRBJ1-2; TRBD1 might be the D (6 bases). This CDR3 has 15 amino acids. V lost 2 bases and J 4 bases, leaving 14 bases between the germline ends. The germline V gene has CDR1 MNHEY and CDR2 SVGEGT. Here the CDR3 reads CASSYTDRVTYGYTF. CDR3 DNA sequence: TGTGCCAGCAGTTACACGGACAGAGTAACCTATGGCTACACCTTC.

The V gene is TRBV30, the J gene TRBJ2-3; D is perhaps TRBD2 (6 bases). Trimming shortened V by 1 base and J by 6 bases, and 11 bases separated the two germline ends. CDR1 and CDR2 from the germline V gene are GTSNPN and SVGIG (reference sequence). The CDR3 has 13 amino acids. As DNA, the CDR3 is TGTGCCTGGAGTGGCGGGAAGGGCGATACGCAGTATTTT. Amino acid sequence: CAWSGGKGDTQYF.

The chain carries TRBV30 and TRBJ1-1; the match to TRBD1 covers 8 bases. V shed 4 bases and J 0 bases; nucleotides not matched to a gene: 10. CDR1 is GTSNPN and CDR2 is SVGIG in the germline V gene (reference sequence). The CDR3 covers 16 residues. CDR3 sequence reads: CAWNLQGGGVNTEAFF. In nucleotides, the CDR3 is TGTGCCTGGAATCTACAGGGGGGTGGAGTGAACACTGAAGCTTTCTTT.

The V call is TRBV7-9, the J call TRBJ2-3; TRBD2 agrees at 7 bases. Trimming removed 3 bases from V and 4 bases from J; junction bases left unmatched: 4. The germline V gene encodes CDR1 SEHNR and CDR2 FQNEAQ (reference sequence). The CDR3 loop spans 14 amino acids. The CDR3 is CASSFSGIADTQYF. In nucleotides, the CDR3 is TGTGCCAGCAGCTTCAGCGGGATAGCAGATACGCAGTATTTT.

The CDR3 here is CASSQAYRATDTQYF. The CDR3 DNA is TGCGCCAGCAGCCAAGCTTACAGGGCCACAGATACGCAGTATTTT. The gene calls are TRBV4-3 and TRBJ2-3; a weak D match, TRBD1 (6 bases). CDR1 and CDR2 from the germline V gene are LGHNA and YSLEER. V dropped 1 base and J dropped 2 bases, with 10 bases sitting between them. The CDR3 has 15 amino acids.

The chain links TRBV5-1 to TRBJ2-5; D might be TRBD2 (6 bases). CDR1 and CDR2 from the germline V gene are SGHRS and YFSETQ. This CDR3 spans 15 amino acids. V gave up 0 bases and J gave up 5 bases, with 14 bases separating them. This CDR3 is CASSLVLSGGETQYF. The CDR3 DNA is TGCGCCAGCAGCTTGGTTCTTAGCGGTGGGGAGACCCAGTACTTC.

J is TRBJ1-5 and V is TRBV19, with D unclear. CDR1 and CDR2 from the germline V gene are LNHDA and SQIVND (reference sequence). V dropped 1 base and J dropped 4 bases, with 11 bases sitting between them. The CDR3 length is 15 residues. Here the CDR3 DNA reads TGTGCCAGTAGTATAGTAGGGAGCCAGAATCAGCCCCAGCATTTT. This codes for CASSIVGSQNQPQHF.

The J gene is TRBJ2-1, the V gene TRBV28, with 8 bases aligning to TRBD2. The CDR3 runs to 14 residues. Trimming at V came to 8 bases and at J to 2 bases, leaving 5 bases not matched to a gene. Germline CDR1 reads MDHEN; CDR2 reads SYDVKM. The CDR3 loop is CASHGGVAYNEQFF. CDR3 nucleotides: TGTGCCAGCCACGGGGGGGTGGCCTACAATGAGCAGTTCTTC. The variable domain in full, completed from reference TRBV28 and TRBJ2-1, reads DVKVTQSSRYLVKRTGEKVFLECVQDMDHENMFWYRQDPGLGLRLIYFSYDVKMKEKGDIPEGYSVSREKKERFSLILESASTNQTSMYLCASHGGVAYNEQFFGPGTRLTVL.

The V and J genes are TRBV28 and TRBJ1-5; 7 bases are a match to TRBD1. The length of the CDR3 is 18 residues. V was pared by 3 bases and J by 2 bases, with 13 bases of the junction left unmatched. Looked up from germline, CDR1 is MDHEN and CDR2 is SYDVKM. Here the CDR3 reads CASSLSLKGATGNQPQHF. The DNA for the CDR3 is TGTGCCAGCAGTTTGAGTTTGAAGGGGGCCACGGGCAATCAGCCCCAGCATTTT.

The chain combines TRBV3-1 (or the pseudogene TRBV3-2) with TRBJ2-2; D remains ambiguous. This CDR3 spans 12 amino acids. The germline CDR1 and CDR2 sequences are LGHDT and YNNKEL (reference sequence). V shed 4 bases and J shed 7 bases, with 7 bases lying between them. The CDR3 is CASSLSYGELFF. For the CDR3, the DNA is TGTGCCAGCAGCCTTAGTTACGGGGAGCTGTTTTTT.

In this sample, this clone turned up a few times. V gene TRBV28 combines with J gene TRBJ1-2; no reliable D call. Germline assignment: CDR1 MDHEN and CDR2 SYDVKM. The CDR3 is 12 amino acids. The V and J ends lost 5 bases and 8 bases respectively, with 12 bases between them. CDR3 DNA sequence: TGTGCCAGCAGTCTTCGGACGGGGGGCTACACCTTC. Its translation is CASSLRTGGYTF.

The chain has TRBV6-5 and TRBJ2-2, with 8 bases lining up with TRBD1. V was clipped by 4 bases and J by 5 bases; unmatched bases: 6. CDR1 MNHEY and CDR2 SVGAGI come from the germline V gene. The CDR3 runs 15 residues. In DNA form, the CDR3 reads TGTGCCAGCAGTTCCAGACAGGGGCGAACCGGGGAGCTGTTTTTT. This encodes CASSSRQGRTGELFF.

V and J are TRBV5-1 and TRBJ2-1, with 12 bases matching TRBD2. V trimming: 3 bases; J trimming: 5 bases; junction bases outside the gene matches: 6. This CDR3 spans 16 amino acids. Germline assignment: CDR1 SGHRS and CDR2 YFSETQ. The CDR3 reads CASSSLAGGPNNEQFF. The DNA for the CDR3 is TGCGCCAGCAGCTCCCTAGCGGGGGGGCCCAACAATGAGCAGTTCTTC.

J is TRBJ1-3 and V is TRBV6-1; D might be TRBD1 (5 bases). Germline lookup yields CDR1 MNHNS and CDR2 SASEGT. The V gene lost 0 bases and the J gene lost 4 bases, with 10 bases spanning the gap. The CDR3 is made up of 15 amino acids. CDR3 residues: CASSEATAQGNTIYF. In nucleotides, the CDR3 is TGTGCCAGCAGTGAAGCGACAGCCCAAGGAAACACCATATATTTT.

The chain couples TRBV3-1 (or the pseudogene TRBV3-2) to TRBJ2-7; 8 bases line up with TRBD2. Germline CDR1 is LGHDT and CDR2 is YNNKEL (reference sequence). This CDR3 is built from 15 residues. V dropped 1 base and J dropped 3; count of bases not matched to a gene: 5. In DNA, the CDR3 is TGTGCCAGCAGCCAAGGAACGGGAGGGTTCTACGAGCAGTACTTC. Amino acids: CASSQGTGGFYEQYF.

The chain is built from TRBV6-6 and TRBJ1-6; 7 bases align to TRBD1. Germline CDR1 is MNHNY and CDR2 is SVGAGI (reference sequence). This CDR3 comprises 15 residues. V shed 4 bases, J shed 3 bases, and the junction held 3 bases outside the gene matches. This chain's CDR3 is CASSWGDSYNSPLHF. For the CDR3, the DNA is TGTGCCAGCAGTTGGGGGGACAGCTATAATTCACCCCTCCACTTT.